The 14 T cell receptor beta chains in this list originate from one sample, sequenced in a study of blood T cell repertoires in COVID-19. Some clones are missing from TCRdb's copy, which holds only in-frame ones; the method was immunoSEQ multiplex PCR. Here the sample spans about 280,000 clones, around nine tenths being singletons. The sequencing sample was made of PBMCs or T cells enriched from blood (not recorded which). All receptors come from a woman in her sixties or seventies in a cohort exposed to, infected with or recovered from COVID-19 (not recorded which).

J is TRBJ2-2 and V is TRBV6-1, with TRBD2 matching 11 bases. The CDR3 runs 16 residues. The germline V gene has CDR1 MNHNS and CDR2 SASEGT. V shed 2 bases, J shed 2 bases, and the junction held 1 base outside the gene matches. The CDR3 loop reads CASSERLAGNTGELFF. The CDR3 region has the DNA TGTGCCAGCAGTGAAAGACTAGCGGGAAACACCGGGGAGCTGTTTTTT.

The chain has TRBV19 and TRBJ1-3; tentatively, D is TRBD1 (5 bases). The V end was cut by 5 bases, the J end by 0 bases, with 8 bases between. The CDR3 has 14 amino acids. CDR1 LNHDA and CDR2 SQIVND come from the germline V gene (reference sequence). The CDR3 coding sequence is TGTGCCAGTAGTTGGGGCAGCTCTGGAAACACCATATATTTT. Its translation is CASSWGSSGNTIYF.

The V and J genes are TRBV9 and TRBJ1-2; TRBD1 matches at 9 bases. Trimming cost V 6 bases and J 3 bases; bases outside gene matches: 9. The CDR3 spans 15 residues. The germline CDR1 and CDR2 sequences are SGDLS and YYNGEE. The CDR3 here is CASNQPGQGHYGYTF. The CDR3 nucleotides are TGTGCCAGCAACCAACCGGGACAGGGACACTATGGCTACACCTTC.

In the case of this clone: Within the sample, other DNA sequences also encode this same CDR3. The chain carries TRBV24-1 and TRBJ1-5; tentative D call: TRBD1 (6 bases). V lost 5 bases and J lost 4, with 11 bases in between. The germline CDR1 and CDR2 sequences are KGHDR and SFDVKD. The CDR3 has 14 residues. CDR3 coding DNA: TGTGCCACCAGTGGGGACAAAACTAATCAGCCCCAGCATTTT. It yields the protein CATSGDKTNQPQHF.

This chain links TRBV3-1 (or the pseudogene TRBV3-2) with TRBJ2-1; 10 bases are shared with TRBD2. In germline, CDR1 is LGHDT, CDR2 YNNKEL (reference sequence). J lost 6 bases, V lost 0 bases, and 5 bases had no gene match. This CDR3 spans 16 amino acids. The CDR3 here is CASSQDTTSGVNEQFF. The CDR3 DNA sequence: TGTGCCAGCAGCCAAGATACTACTAGCGGGGTCAATGAGCAGTTCTTC.

This chain joins TRBV10-1 and TRBJ2-7; the match to TRBD1 covers 8 bases. The J segment lost 6 bases and the V segment lost 4 bases, leaving 2 bases of the junction unmatched. CDR3 length equals 12 residues. Germline V CDR1 and CDR2: WNHNN, SYGVQD (reference sequence). The CDR3 loop is CASSGTGSEQYF. Here the CDR3 DNA reads TGCGCCAGCAGTGGGACAGGGTCCGAGCAGTACTTC.

This sequence joins TRBV6-5 and TRBJ2-1; D is perhaps TRBD2 (6 bases). This CDR3 is built from 15 residues. Germline values: CDR1 MNHEY, CDR2 SVGAGI. The V end lost 5 bases, the J end lost 5 bases, and 16 bases lay between the germline ends. CDR3 nucleotide sequence: TGTGCCAGCAGTCCCCCCGGGACTTCCAACAATGAGCAGTTCTTC. This encodes CASSPPGTSNNEQFF.

Comment on this clone: This sample also contains other DNA sequences that code for the same CDR3. The rearrangement uses TRBV18 and TRBJ1-6, with 7 bases that match TRBD1. Germline V gives CDR1 KGHSH, CDR2 LQKENI. Trimming at V came to 2 bases and at J to 8 bases, leaving 3 bases not matched to a gene. The CDR3 length is 14 residues. The CDR3 is CASSPGQGDSPLHF. For the CDR3, the DNA is TGTGCCAGCTCACCAGGGCAGGGGGATTCACCCCTCCACTTT.

This chain uses TRBV2 with TRBJ2-7; 9 nucleotides line up with TRBD1. The V gene's germline CDR1 is SNHLY and CDR2 FYNNEI. The CDR3 covers 14 residues. V lost 7 bases, J lost 1 base, and 5 bases stayed unmatched. The CDR3 spells CASTPGQGSYEQYF. The CDR3 coding sequence is TGTGCCAGCACGCCGGGACAGGGATCCTACGAGCAGTACTTC.

The genes are TRBV11-3 and TRBJ2-3, with 15 bases that match TRBD2. The V and J ends lost 5 bases and 6 bases, in that order; junction bases with no gene match: 6. Germline V gene lookup returns CDR1 SGHNT and CDR2 YENEEA. The CDR3 has 16 residues. CDR3 coding DNA: TGTGCCAGCAGCCCTGGGACTAGCGGGAGGTGGGATACGCAGTATTTT. This codes for CASSPGTSGRWDTQYF.

The chain is built from TRBV9 and TRBJ2-1, with D uncertain. This CDR3 spans 16 amino acids. The V end lost 1 base, the J end lost 2 bases, and 13 bases lay between the germline ends. Germline V gene lookup returns CDR1 SGDLS and CDR2 YYNGEE. The CDR3 spells CASSVFELVPYNEQFF. The CDR3 DNA reads as TGTGCCAGCAGCGTATTTGAGCTAGTACCCTACAATGAGCAGTTCTTC.

This rearrangement joins TRBV4-2 to TRBJ2-1; TRBD1 might be the D (5 bases). The CDR3 consists of 13 residues. CDR1 and CDR2 (germline): LGHNA, YNFKEQ. V was pared by 4 bases and J by 12 bases, with 16 bases between. CDR3 sequence: CASSLLLGAAQFF. For the CDR3, the DNA is TGTGCCAGCAGCCTCCTTCTAGGGGCTGCGCAGTTCTTC.

This chain joins TRBV11-3 and TRBJ2-5, with 8 bases lining up with TRBD1. The CDR3 is made up of 16 amino acids. Unmatched junction bases numbered 7, after V lost 2 bases and J lost 2 bases. In germline, CDR1 is SGHNT, CDR2 YENEEA. The CDR3: CASSLLQGAVQETQYF. The CDR3 DNA reads as TGTGCCAGCAGCTTACTCCAGGGGGCTGTTCAAGAGACCCAGTACTTC.

V and J are TRBV2 and TRBJ2-1, with 10 nucleotides matching TRBD1. The CDR3 is 14 residues long. Unmatched junction bases numbered 2, after V lost 6 bases and J lost 3 bases. Germline assignment: CDR1 SNHLY and CDR2 FYNNEI. Here the CDR3 DNA reads TGTGCCAGCAGGGGGGACAGGGGCTACAATGAGCAGTTCTTC. Amino acids: CASRGDRGYNEQFF.